Below, 30 T cell receptor beta chains from the same sample are listed, as sequenced in a study of blood T cells in healthy people across ages. Next came a second PCR, run for roughly 7 to 12 cycles, which used a sample-barcoded 5' primer along with a J-beta primer mix. MiXCR, run by TCRdb on the 5' RACE reads, gives a single entry per CDR3 protein. Here the sample spans over a million distinct CDR3 sequences, 42% being singletons. Sequencing was carried out using blood. The receptors originated from a woman aged 18-29 years in good health.

This clonotype appeared a few times. The chain is built from TRBV29-1 and TRBJ1-2; D might be TRBD1 (6 bases). CDR1 and CDR2 (germline): SQVTM, ANQGSEA. The ends were cut back, 7 bases at V and 7 bases at J, with 16 bases in the middle. The length of the CDR3 is 12 residues. CDR3 protein: CSGGSWGLGYTF. DNA of the CDR3: TGCAGCGGGGGGTCATGGGGGCTTGGCTACACCTTC.

The chain couples TRBV7-9 to TRBJ2-2, with 7 bases matching TRBD1. Unmatched junction bases numbered 7, after V lost 6 bases and J lost 6 bases. Germline CDR1 is SEHNR and CDR2 is FQNEAQ (reference sequence). The CDR3 consists of 14 residues. The DNA for the CDR3 is TGTGCCAGCAGTGTGACAGGGTCGGCCGGGGAGCTGTTTTTT. It translates to CASSVTGSAGELFF.

The J gene is TRBJ2-7, the V gene TRBV4-1; 9 bases match TRBD1. This CDR3 spans 13 amino acids. Germline loops: CDR1 MGHRA, CDR2 YSYEKL. V lost 8 bases and J lost 5; bases outside the gene matches: 7. The CDR3 sequence: CASAGDRVNEQYF. The DNA of the CDR3 is TGCGCCAGCGCCGGGGACAGGGTAAACGAGCAGTACTTC.

The V and J genes are TRBV5-1 and TRBJ2-3; 12 nucleotides line up with TRBD2. Trimming at V came to 0 bases and at J to 4 bases, leaving 6 bases not matched to a gene. The CDR3 totals 17 residues. Germline V gene data show CDR1 as SGHRS and CDR2 as YFSETQ. Here the CDR3 DNA reads TGCGCCAGCAGCTTGGTGCTAGCGGGAGGGCCAGCAGATACGCAGTATTTT. Its translation: CASSLVLAGGPADTQYF. The full variable domain, rest sourced from reference TRBV5-1 and TRBJ2-3, is KAGVTQTPRYLIKTRGQQVTLSCSPISGHRSVSWYQQTPGQGLQFLFEYFSETQRNKGNFPGRFSGRQFSNSRSEMNVSTLELGDSALYLCASSLVLAGGPADTQYFGPGTRLTVL.

The sample holds a few counts of this clonotype. The chain uses TRBV5-1 and TRBJ2-1; weak D call: TRBD2 (6 bases). There are 16 residues in the CDR3. Germline lookup yields CDR1 SGHRS and CDR2 YFSETQ. V was clipped by 0 bases and J by 0 bases, with 10 bases between them. CDR3 region: CASSLVRDPSYNEQFF. The CDR3 DNA sequence: TGCGCCAGCAGCTTGGTGCGGGACCCCTCCTACAATGAGCAGTTCTTC.

With regard to this clonotype: An end of the junction does not agree with germline; a read error may underlie this. The rearrangement uses TRBV28 and TRBJ1-2; D not resolved. The CDR3 consists of 13 residues. The germline V gene has CDR1 MDHEN and CDR2 SYDVKM. The CDR3 loop is CAGRPMSRSGYTF. CDR3 sequence (DNA): TGTGCCGGCAGGCCGATGAGTCGAAGTGGCTACACCTTC.

The genes are TRBV27 and TRBJ2-3, with D unresolved. CDR3 length: 16 residues. In germline, CDR1 is MNHEY, CDR2 SMNVEV (reference sequence). Trimming shortened V by 1 base and J by 0 bases, and 11 bases separated the two germline ends. The CDR3: CASSLYGPLSTDTQYF. CDR3 nucleotides: TGTGCCAGCAGTTTATACGGTCCCCTTAGCACAGATACGCAGTATTTT.

This sequence joins TRBV11-2 and TRBJ2-1; D is perhaps TRBD2 (6 bases). V lost 3 bases, J lost 6 bases, and 9 bases lay in between. The CDR3 contains 13 residues. Germline V CDR1 and CDR2: SGHAT, FQNNGV. CDR3 residues: CASSFGTSNEQFF. CDR3 DNA sequence: TGTGCCAGCAGCTTTGGGACTTCCAATGAGCAGTTCTTC.

This chain joins TRBV12-5 and TRBJ2-5; 8 bases align to TRBD1. TRBJ2-7 explains the end of the DNA better; the J call may be wrong. Germline V lookup: CDR1 LGHNT, CDR2 FRNRAP. The CDR3 sequence is 17 residues long. This chain's CDR3 is CASGLVLTGGFLHEQYF. In DNA form, the CDR3 reads TGTGCTAGTGGTTTGGTACTTACAGGGGGTTTCCTCCACGAGCAGTACTTC.

A word on this clonotype: The junction departs from germline at one end; a sequencing error may be responsible. V gene TRBV7-9 combines with J gene TRBJ2-1; TRBD2 matches 9 bases. The CDR3 runs to 15 residues. Germline V CDR1 and CDR2: SEHNR, FQNEAQ (reference sequence). CDR3: CASGLVASGNNEQFF. In nucleotides, the CDR3 is TGTGCCAGCGGCTTAGTGGCTAGCGGGAATAATGAGCAGTTCTTC.

The V call is TRBV12-5, the J call TRBJ2-5, with TRBD2 matching 14 bases. CDR1 is LGHNT, CDR2 FRNRAP, per germline. CDR3 size: 15 residues. The junction had 4 bases not matched to a gene; V was cut back by 6 bases and J by 4 bases. The CDR3 loop reads CASGSGLAGVETQYF. CDR3 nucleotides: TGTGCTAGTGGCTCGGGACTAGCGGGAGTAGAGACCCAGTACTTC.

The rearrangement joins TRBV20-1 to TRBJ1-2; the D gene is possibly TRBD1 (6 bases). The CDR3 is 13 residues long. Trimming removed 8 bases from V and 3 bases from J, with 16 bases in between. Germline CDR1 is DFQATT and CDR2 is SNEGSKA (reference sequence). CDR3 region: CSHDGGQYYGYTF. The CDR3 DNA follows: TGCAGTCACGATGGTGGACAGTACTATGGCTACACCTTC.

Only a few counts were recorded for this clonotype. The chain carries TRBV12-3 or TRBV12-4 and TRBJ1-4, with TRBD1 identical over 7 bases. The J segment lost 5 bases and the V segment lost 4 bases, leaving 7 bases of the junction unmatched. The CDR3 is made up of 15 amino acids. The CDR3 region has the DNA TGTGCCAGCAGTTCCTCCGGGACAGAAAATGAAAAACTGTTTTTT. It encodes CASSSSGTENEKLFF.

This rearrangement joins TRBV20-1 to TRBJ1-2; possible D gene TRBD1, 6 bases. Germline V gene sequence: CDR1 DFQATT, CDR2 SNEGSKA (reference sequence). The CDR3 runs to 14 residues. V lost 5 bases and J lost 3, with 16 bases in between. CDR3 nucleotides: TGCAGTGCTGGAGCAGGGGACACCTACTATGGCTACACCTTC. Its translation: CSAGAGDTYYGYTF.

This clonotype occurred a few times. The rearrangement joins TRBV6-2 or TRBV6-3 to TRBJ1-2; D might be TRBD1 (6 bases). The CDR3 is 16 residues long. V shed 6 bases and J shed 3 bases, with 20 bases lying between them. Germline assignment: CDR1 MNHEY and CDR2 SVGEGT. This CDR3 is CASSYGQLGSYYGYTF. In DNA, the CDR3 is TGTGCCAGCAGCTACGGACAGCTGGGGAGTTACTATGGCTACACCTTC.

With respect to this clonotype: The junction does not match germline at one end; this may be a read error. The rearrangement joins TRBV2 to TRBJ2-3; D gene ambiguous. The CDR3 is 15 amino acids. From germline, CDR1 is SNHLY and CDR2 FYNNEI. CDR3 nucleotide sequence: TGTGCCAGCAGAGTTTGGGTAGCAGGCACAGATACGCGGTATTTT. Its translation: CASRVWVAGTDTRYF.

This clonotype came up a few times. The chain recombines TRBV10-2 with TRBJ2-7; weak D call: TRBD2 (6 bases). Germline loops: CDR1 WSHSY, CDR2 SAAADI. This CDR3 region has 14 residues. The V and J ends lost 4 bases and 5 bases respectively, with 15 bases between them. The CDR3 region is CASSAGRNVDEQYF. DNA of the CDR3: TGCGCCAGCAGTGCAGGGAGGAATGTAGACGAGCAGTACTTC.

In its sample, this clonotype was seen once. The chain employs TRBV3-1 and TRBJ2-2; maybe TRBD1 (6 bases). V lost 4 bases and J 4 bases, leaving 13 bases between the germline ends. Germline V lookup: CDR1 LGHDT, CDR2 YNNKEL (reference sequence). CDR3 length: 15 residues. Here the CDR3 reads CASSRRGQITGELFF. CDR3 in DNA: TGTGCCAGCAGCCGCAGAGGACAGATCACCGGGGAGCTGTTTTTT.

The genes are TRBV4-1 and TRBJ2-1, with D possibly TRBD2 on 6 matching bases. CDR3 length: 16 residues. Germline V gene sequence: CDR1 MGHRA, CDR2 YSYEKL. Between the trimmed V and J ends, which lost 4 bases and 7 bases, there was a span of 20 bases. The CDR3 DNA sequence: TGCGCCAGCAGCCCTTTGGGGACTGTCAAAGGGAATGAGCAGTTCTTC. Translation gives CASSPLGTVKGNEQFF.

The chain carries TRBV10-3 and TRBJ1-1, with a tentative D call TRBD1 (6 bases). Germline V lookup: CDR1 ENHRY, CDR2 SYGVKD. Between the trimmed V and J ends, which lost 10 bases and 1 base, there was a span of 22 bases. The CDR3 is 16 amino acids. The CDR3 reads CATGARQFPENTEAFF. The CDR3 region has the DNA TGTGCCACAGGGGCACGACAGTTCCCCGAGAACACTGAAGCTTTCTTT.

The V call is TRBV5-1, the J call TRBJ2-4; D not resolved. The J call may be faulty, since TRBJ2-7 better matches the DNA end. Germline CDR1 and CDR2: SGHRS and YFSETQ. This CDR3 contains 14 residues. CDR3 nucleotide sequence: TGCGCCAGCAGCACCAGGTCTTTGGAGTACGAGCAGTACTTC. This translates into CASSTRSLEYEQYF.

This clonotype was found a few times. The chain is built from TRBV6-2 or TRBV6-3 and TRBJ2-5; the D call may be TRBD1 or TRBD2 (5 bases each). This CDR3 spans 15 amino acids. Per the germline V gene, CDR1 is MNHEY and CDR2 is SVGEGT. Trimming removed 10 bases at V and 2 bases at J, with 20 bases between. CDR3 region: CATASPGPLQETQYF. Here the CDR3 DNA reads TGTGCCACAGCCTCGCCGGGGCCTTTACAAGAGACCCAGTACTTC.

The CDR3 region has the DNA TGCAGTGCTAGCCGCCCTTTCTCGCGGGAGGGGGCAGATACGCAGTATTTT. Its protein product is CSASRPFSREGADTQYF. This rearrangement joins TRBV20-1 to TRBJ2-3, with 9 bases aligning to TRBD2. This CDR3 is 17 amino acids long. Unmatched junction bases numbered 14, after V lost 3 bases and J lost 4 bases. Germline assignment: CDR1 DFQATT and CDR2 SNEGSKA (reference sequence).

In the case of this clonotype: The junction departs from the called germline gene at one end, perhaps through a read error. The V call is TRBV3-1, the J call TRBJ1-1; D is ambiguous. This CDR3 comprises 14 residues. Germline loops: CDR1 LGHDT, CDR2 YNNKEL (reference sequence). The CDR3 DNA is TGTGCCAGCAGCCCGGACGGCCCGAACGCTGAAGCTTTCTTT. Protein sequence: CASSPDGPNAEAFF.

The gene calls are TRBV4-1 and TRBJ2-1, with no clear D. The assigned J gene may be wrong: the sequence end matches TRBJ2-7 better. CDR1 is MGHRA, CDR2 YSYEKL, per germline. The CDR3 length is 13 residues. The CDR3 region is CASSQVRTDEQYF. CDR3 sequence (DNA): TGCGCCAGCAGCCAAGTGCGAACCGATGAGCAGTACTTC.

V usage is TRBV7-8 and J usage is TRBJ2-5; D is ambiguous. V gave up 7 bases and J gave up 1 base, with 16 bases separating them. CDR1 and CDR2 from the germline V gene are SGHVS and FQNEAQ. The CDR3 has 15 residues. The CDR3 is CASIVAANPQETQYF. The CDR3 region has the DNA TGTGCCAGCATTGTAGCTGCCAACCCCCAAGAGACCCAGTACTTC.

The chain uses TRBV3-1 and TRBJ2-7, with D perhaps TRBD1 or TRBD2 (5 bases each). The J call may be in error: the DNA end matches TRBJ2-5 better. The CDR3 is 16 residues long. CDR1 is LGHDT, CDR2 YNNKEL, per germline (reference sequence). Here the CDR3 reads CASSPYNDSPGETQYF. CDR3 sequence (DNA): TGTGCCAGCAGTCCTTACAACGACAGTCCGGGGGAGACCCAGTACTTC.

The J gene is TRBJ1-4, the V gene TRBV12-3 or TRBV12-4; D remains ambiguous. Trimming left V 3 bases short and J 7 bases short, with 6 bases between. The CDR3 sequence is 12 residues long. The CDR3 sequence: CASSFNGEKLFF. In DNA form, the CDR3 reads TGTGCCAGCAGTTTTAACGGTGAAAAACTGTTTTTT.

As DNA, the CDR3 is TGTGCCAGCAGCCCAGGGGGCGCGCAATCACCCCTCCACTTT. As protein: CASSPGGAQSPLHF. The chain employs TRBV27 and TRBJ1-6; 8 bases are shared with TRBD1. Germline CDR1 and CDR2: MNHEY and SMNVEV (reference sequence). This CDR3 has 14 residues. V was pared by 6 bases and J by 10 bases, with 8 bases of the junction left unmatched.

This clonotype came up a few times. The J gene is TRBJ2-4, the V gene TRBV7-2, with D possibly matching TRBD2 (7 bases). This CDR3 is built from 14 residues. Germline values: CDR1 SGHTA, CDR2 FQGNSA. Between the trimmed V and J ends, which lost 2 bases and 5 bases, there was a span of 10 bases. CDR3 protein: CASSLPGGQNIQYF. The DNA for the CDR3 is TGTGCCAGCAGCTTACCGGGGGGCCAAAACATTCAGTACTTC.